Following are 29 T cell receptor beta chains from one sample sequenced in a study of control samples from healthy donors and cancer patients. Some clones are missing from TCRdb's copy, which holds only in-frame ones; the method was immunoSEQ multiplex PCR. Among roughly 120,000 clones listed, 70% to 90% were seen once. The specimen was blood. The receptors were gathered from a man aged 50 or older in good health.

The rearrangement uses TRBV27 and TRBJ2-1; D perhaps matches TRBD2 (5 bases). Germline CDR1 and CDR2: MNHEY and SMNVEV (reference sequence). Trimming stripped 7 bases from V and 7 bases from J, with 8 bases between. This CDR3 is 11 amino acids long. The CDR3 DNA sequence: TGTGCCAGCAAGGAGGCGAATGAGCAGTTCTTC. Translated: CASKEANEQFF.

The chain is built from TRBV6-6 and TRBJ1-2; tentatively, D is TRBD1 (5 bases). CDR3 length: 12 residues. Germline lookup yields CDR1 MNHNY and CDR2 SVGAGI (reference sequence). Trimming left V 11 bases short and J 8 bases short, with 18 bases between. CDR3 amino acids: CAGRTGSGGYTF. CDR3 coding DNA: TGTGCCGGACGAACAGGTTCAGGCGGCTACACCTTC.

CDR3 region: CASSLGARTGELFF. The DNA of the CDR3 is TGTGCCAGCAGTTTAGGAGCTCGCACCGGGGAGCTGTTTTTT. This chain links TRBV27 with TRBJ2-2; no firm D call. Trimming shortened V by 2 bases and J by 4 bases, and 8 bases separated the two germline ends. Germline values: CDR1 MNHEY, CDR2 SMNVEV (reference sequence). This CDR3 contains 14 residues.

CDR3 in amino acids: CASSPLTGIAGDTEAFF. The DNA of the CDR3 is TGTGCCAGCTCCCCTCTTACAGGGATTGCGGGAGATACTGAAGCTTTCTTT. The chain carries TRBV18 and TRBJ1-1, with D possibly being TRBD1 (6 bases). Between the trimmed V and J ends, which lost 6 bases and 5 bases, there was a span of 25 bases. Germline lookup yields CDR1 KGHSH and CDR2 LQKENI. The CDR3 runs 17 residues.

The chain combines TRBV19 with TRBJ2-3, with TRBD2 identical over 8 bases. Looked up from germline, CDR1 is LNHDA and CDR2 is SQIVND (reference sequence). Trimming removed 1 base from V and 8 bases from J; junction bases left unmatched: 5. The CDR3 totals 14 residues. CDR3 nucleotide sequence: TGTGCCAGTAGTATAGCCGGGGGGGGGCCTACGCAGTATTTT. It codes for CASSIAGGGPTQYF.

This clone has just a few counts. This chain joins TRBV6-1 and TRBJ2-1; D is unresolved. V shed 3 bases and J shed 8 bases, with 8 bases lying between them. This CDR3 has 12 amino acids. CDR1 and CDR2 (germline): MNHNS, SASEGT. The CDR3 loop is CASSDRFDEQFF. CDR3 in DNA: TGTGCCAGCAGTGACAGGTTTGATGAGCAGTTCTTC.

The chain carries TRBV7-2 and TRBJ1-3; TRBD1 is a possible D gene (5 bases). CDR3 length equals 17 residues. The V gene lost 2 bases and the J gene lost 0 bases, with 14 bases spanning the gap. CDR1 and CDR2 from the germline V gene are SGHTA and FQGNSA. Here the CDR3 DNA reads TGTGCCAGCAGCTTAAGAGGCGGGACTTTCTCTGGAAACACCATATATTTT. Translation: CASSLRGGTFSGNTIYF. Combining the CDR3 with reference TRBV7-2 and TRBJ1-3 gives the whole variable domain GAGVSQSPSNKVTEKGKDVELRCDPISGHTALYWYRQSLGQGLEFLIYFQGNSAPDKSGLPSDRFSAERTGGSVSTLTIQRTQQEDSAVYLCASSLRGGTFSGNTIYFGEGSWLTVV.

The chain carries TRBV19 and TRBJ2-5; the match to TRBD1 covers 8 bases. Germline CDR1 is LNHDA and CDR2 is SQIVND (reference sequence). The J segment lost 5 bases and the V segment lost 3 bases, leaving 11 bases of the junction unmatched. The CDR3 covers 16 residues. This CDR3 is CASSMWSGGVRETQYF. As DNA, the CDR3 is TGTGCCAGTAGTATGTGGTCAGGGGGCGTCCGGGAGACCCAGTACTTC.

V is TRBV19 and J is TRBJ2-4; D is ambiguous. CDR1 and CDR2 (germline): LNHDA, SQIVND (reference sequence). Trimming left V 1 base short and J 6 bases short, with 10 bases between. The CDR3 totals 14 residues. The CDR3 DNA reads TGTGCCAGTAGTATAGGCCCAGATCCAAACATTCAGTACTTC. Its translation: CASSIGPDPNIQYF.

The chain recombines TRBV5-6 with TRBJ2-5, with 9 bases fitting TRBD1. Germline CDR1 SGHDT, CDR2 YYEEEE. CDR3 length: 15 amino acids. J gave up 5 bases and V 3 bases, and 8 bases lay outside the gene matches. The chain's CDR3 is CASSSPGQGRETQYF. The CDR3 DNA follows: TGTGCCAGCAGCTCGCCGGGACAGGGACGGGAGACCCAGTACTTC.

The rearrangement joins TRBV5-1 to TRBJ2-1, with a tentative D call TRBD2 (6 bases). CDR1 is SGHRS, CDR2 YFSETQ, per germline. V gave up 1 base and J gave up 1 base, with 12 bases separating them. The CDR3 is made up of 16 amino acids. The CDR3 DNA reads TGCGCCAGCAGCTTGTCCTTCGGGGGTTCCTACAATGAGCAGTTCTTC. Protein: CASSLSFGGSYNEQFF.

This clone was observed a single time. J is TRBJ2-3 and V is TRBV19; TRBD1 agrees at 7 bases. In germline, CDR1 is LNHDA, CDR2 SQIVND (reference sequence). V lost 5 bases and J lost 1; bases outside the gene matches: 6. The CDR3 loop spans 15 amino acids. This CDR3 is CASSLGQLRTDTQYF. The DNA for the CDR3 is TGTGCCAGTAGTCTGGGACAGCTTCGCACAGATACGCAGTATTTT.

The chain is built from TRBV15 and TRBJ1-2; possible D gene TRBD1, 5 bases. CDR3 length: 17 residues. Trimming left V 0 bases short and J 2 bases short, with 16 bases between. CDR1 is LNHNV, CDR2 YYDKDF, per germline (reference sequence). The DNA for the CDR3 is TGTGCCACCAGCAGAGATGAGGGGAACACCTTAAACTATGGCTACACCTTC. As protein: CATSRDEGNTLNYGYTF.

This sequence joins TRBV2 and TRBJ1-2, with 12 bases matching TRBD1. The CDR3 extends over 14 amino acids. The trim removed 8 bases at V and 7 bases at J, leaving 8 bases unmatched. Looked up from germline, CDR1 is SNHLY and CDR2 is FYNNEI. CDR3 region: CASWGDRGRTGYTF. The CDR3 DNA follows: TGTGCCAGCTGGGGGGACAGGGGGCGAACTGGCTACACCTTC.

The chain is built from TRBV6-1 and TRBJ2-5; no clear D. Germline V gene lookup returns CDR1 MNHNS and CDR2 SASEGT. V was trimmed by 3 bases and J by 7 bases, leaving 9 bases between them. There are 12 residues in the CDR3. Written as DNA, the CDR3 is TGTGCCAGCAGTGATGACCAGGTGACCCAGTACTTC. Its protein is CASSDDQVTQYF.

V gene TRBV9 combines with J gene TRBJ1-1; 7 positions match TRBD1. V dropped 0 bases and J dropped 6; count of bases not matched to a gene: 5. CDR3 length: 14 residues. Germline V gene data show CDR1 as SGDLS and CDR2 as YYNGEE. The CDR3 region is CASSVATGVPEAFF. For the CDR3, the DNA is TGTGCCAGCAGCGTAGCTACAGGGGTTCCTGAAGCTTTCTTT. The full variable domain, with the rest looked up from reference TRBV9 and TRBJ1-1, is DSGVTQTPKHLITATGQRVTLRCSPRSGDLSVYWYQQSLDQGLQFLIQYYNGEERAKGNILERFSAQQFPDLHSELNLSSLELGDSALYFCASSVATGVPEAFFGQGTRLTVV.

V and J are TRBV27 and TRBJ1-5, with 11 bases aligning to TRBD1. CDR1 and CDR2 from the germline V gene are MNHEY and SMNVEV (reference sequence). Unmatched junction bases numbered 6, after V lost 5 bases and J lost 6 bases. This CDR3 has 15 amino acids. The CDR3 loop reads CASSAGQGVSQPQHF. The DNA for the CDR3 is TGTGCCAGCAGTGCGGGACAGGGGGTCAGTCAGCCCCAGCATTTT.

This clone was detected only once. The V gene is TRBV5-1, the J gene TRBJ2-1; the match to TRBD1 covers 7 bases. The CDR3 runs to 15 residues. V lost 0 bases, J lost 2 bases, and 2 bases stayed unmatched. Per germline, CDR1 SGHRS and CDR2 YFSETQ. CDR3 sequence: CASSLEGQAYNEQFF. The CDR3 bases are TGCGCCAGCAGCTTGGAAGGACAGGCCTACAATGAGCAGTTCTTC.

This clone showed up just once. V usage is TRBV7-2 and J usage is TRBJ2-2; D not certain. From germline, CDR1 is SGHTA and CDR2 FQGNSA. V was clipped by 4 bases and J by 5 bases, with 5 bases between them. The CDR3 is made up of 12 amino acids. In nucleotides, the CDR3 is TGTGCCAGCAGCTCACCTACCGGGGAGCTGTTTTTT. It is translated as CASSSPTGELFF.

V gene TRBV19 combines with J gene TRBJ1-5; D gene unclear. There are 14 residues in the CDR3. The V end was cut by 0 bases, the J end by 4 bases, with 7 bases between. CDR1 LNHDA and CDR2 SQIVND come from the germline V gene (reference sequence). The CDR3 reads CASSIEDGNQPQHF. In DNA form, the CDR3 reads TGTGCCAGTAGTATAGAAGACGGTAATCAGCCCCAGCATTTT.

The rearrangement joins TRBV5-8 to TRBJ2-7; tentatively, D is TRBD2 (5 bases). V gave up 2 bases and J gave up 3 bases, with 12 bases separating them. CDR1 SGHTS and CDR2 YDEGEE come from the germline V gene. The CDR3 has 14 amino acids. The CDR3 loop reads CASSFAAGSYEQYF. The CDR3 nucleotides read TGTGCCAGCAGCTTTGCTGCGGGTAGCTACGAGCAGTACTTC.

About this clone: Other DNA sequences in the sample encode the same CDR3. The CDR3 sequence: CASSLGNRDQPQHF. Here the CDR3 DNA reads TGCGCCAGCAGCTTGGGGAACAGAGATCAGCCCCAGCATTTT. The genes are TRBV5-1 and TRBJ1-5, with D unclear. The germline V and J ends were trimmed by 0 bases and 5 bases, with 9 bases remaining between them. The CDR3 is 14 residues long. CDR1 SGHRS and CDR2 YFSETQ come from the germline V gene.

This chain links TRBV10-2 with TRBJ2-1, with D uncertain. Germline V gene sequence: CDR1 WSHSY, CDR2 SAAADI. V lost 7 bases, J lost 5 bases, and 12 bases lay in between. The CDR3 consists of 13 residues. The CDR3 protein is CASKLAQNNEQFF. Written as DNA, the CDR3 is TGCGCCAGCAAGTTGGCCCAAAACAATGAGCAGTTCTTC.

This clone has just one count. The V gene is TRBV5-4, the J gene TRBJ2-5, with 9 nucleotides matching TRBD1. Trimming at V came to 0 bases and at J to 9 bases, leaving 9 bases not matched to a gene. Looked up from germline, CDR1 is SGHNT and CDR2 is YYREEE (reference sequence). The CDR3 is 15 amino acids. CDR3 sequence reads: CASSLAGTGLTAQYF. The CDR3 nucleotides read TGTGCCAGCAGCTTGGCCGGGACAGGGTTGACGGCCCAGTACTTC. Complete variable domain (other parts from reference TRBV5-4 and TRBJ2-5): ETGVTQSPTHLIKTRGQQVTLRCSSQSGHNTVSWYQQALGQGPQFIFQYYREEENGRGNFPPRFSGLQFPNYSSELNVNALELDDSALYLCASSLAGTGLTAQYFGPGTRLLVL.

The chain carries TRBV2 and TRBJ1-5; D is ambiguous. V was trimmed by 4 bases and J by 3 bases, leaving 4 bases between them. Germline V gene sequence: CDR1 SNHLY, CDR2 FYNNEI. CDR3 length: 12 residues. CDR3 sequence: CASSGPNQPQHF. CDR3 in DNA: TGTGCCAGCAGTGGGCCCAATCAGCCCCAGCATTTT.

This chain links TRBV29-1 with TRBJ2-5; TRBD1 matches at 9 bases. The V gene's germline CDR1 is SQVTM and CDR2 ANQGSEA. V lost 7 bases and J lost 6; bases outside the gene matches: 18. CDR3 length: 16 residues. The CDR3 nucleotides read TGCAGCGGTACTAAGTGGGCTGGGACAGGGCCAAAGACCCAGTACTTC. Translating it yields CSGTKWAGTGPKTQYF.

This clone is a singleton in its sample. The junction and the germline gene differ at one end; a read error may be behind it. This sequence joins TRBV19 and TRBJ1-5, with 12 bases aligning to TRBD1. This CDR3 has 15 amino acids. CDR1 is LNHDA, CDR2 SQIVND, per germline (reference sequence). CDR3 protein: CASNIGTGGHQPQHF. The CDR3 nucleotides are TGTGCCAGTAATATAGGGACAGGGGGCCATCAGCCCCAGCATTTT.

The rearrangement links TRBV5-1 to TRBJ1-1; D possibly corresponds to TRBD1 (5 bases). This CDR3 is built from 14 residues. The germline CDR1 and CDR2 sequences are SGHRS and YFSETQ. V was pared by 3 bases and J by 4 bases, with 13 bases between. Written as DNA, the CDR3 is TGCGCCAGCAGCTCGCCGGGGGTTAGCACTGAAGCTTTCTTT. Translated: CASSSPGVSTEAFF.

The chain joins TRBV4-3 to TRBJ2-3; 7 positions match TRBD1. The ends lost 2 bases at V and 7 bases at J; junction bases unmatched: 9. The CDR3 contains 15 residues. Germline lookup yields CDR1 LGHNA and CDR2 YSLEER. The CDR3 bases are TGCGCCAGCAGCCAAACGACAGGGATCTCGAATACGCAGTATTTT. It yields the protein CASSQTTGISNTQYF.